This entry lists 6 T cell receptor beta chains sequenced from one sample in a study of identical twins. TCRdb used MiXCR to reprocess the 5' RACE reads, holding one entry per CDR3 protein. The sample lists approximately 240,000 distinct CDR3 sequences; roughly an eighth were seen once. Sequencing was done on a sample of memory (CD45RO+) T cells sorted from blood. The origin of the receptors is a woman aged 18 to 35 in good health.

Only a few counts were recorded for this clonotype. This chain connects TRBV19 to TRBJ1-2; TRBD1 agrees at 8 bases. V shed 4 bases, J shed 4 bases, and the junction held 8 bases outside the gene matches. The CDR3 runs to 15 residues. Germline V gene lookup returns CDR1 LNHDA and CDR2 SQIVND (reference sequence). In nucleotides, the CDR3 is TGTGCCAGTAGTAACTCCGACAGGGGCGGCTATGGCTACACCTTC. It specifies CASSNSDRGGYGYTF.

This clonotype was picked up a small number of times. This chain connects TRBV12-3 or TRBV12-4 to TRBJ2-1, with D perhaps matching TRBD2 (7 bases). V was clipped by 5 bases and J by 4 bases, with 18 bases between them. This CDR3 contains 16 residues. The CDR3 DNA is TGTGCCAGCAGTCCCGGGGGGCGGGGGTCTTACAATGAGCAGTTCTTC. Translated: CASSPGGRGSYNEQFF.

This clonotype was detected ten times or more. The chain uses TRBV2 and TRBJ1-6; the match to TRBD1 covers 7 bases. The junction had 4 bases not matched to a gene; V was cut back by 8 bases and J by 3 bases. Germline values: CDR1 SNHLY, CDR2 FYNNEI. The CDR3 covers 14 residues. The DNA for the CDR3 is TGTGCCAGCCAGACAGGGAACTATAATTCACCCCTCCACTTT. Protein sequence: CASQTGNYNSPLHF.

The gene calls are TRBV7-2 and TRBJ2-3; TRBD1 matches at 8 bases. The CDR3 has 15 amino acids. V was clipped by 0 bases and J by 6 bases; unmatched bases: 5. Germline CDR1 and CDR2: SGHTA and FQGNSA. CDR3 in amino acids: CASSLASGGSDTQYF. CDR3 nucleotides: TGTGCCAGCAGCTTAGCGTCAGGGGGCTCGGATACGCAGTATTTT. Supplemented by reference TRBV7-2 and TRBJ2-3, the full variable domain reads GAGVSQSPSNKVTEKGKDVELRCDPISGHTALYWYRQSLGQGLEFLIYFQGNSAPDKSGLPSDRFSAERTGGSVSTLTIQRTQQEDSAVYLCASSLASGGSDTQYFGPGTRLTVL.

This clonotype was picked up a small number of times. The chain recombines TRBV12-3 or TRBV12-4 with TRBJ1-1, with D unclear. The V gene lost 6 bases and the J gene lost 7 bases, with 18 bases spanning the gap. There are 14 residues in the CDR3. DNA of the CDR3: TGTGCCAGCAGACCCCCGGGCGGAGGCTTTGAAGCTTTCTTT. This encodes CASRPPGGGFEAFF.

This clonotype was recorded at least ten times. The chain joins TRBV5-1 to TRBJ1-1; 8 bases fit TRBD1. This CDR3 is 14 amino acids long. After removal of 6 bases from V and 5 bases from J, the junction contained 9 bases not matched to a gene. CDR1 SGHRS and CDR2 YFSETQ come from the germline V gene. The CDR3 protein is CASNPTTGGTEAFF. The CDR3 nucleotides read TGCGCCAGCAACCCCACAACAGGGGGGACTGAAGCTTTCTTT.